The entry below gives a single T cell receptor (beta chain) sequence along with its context. This entry belongs to a study of OX40 agonist ivuxolimab in advanced cancers. The germline CDR1 and CDR2 sequences are SGHTA and FQGNSA. The CDR3 extends over 16 amino acids. Trimming cost V 5 bases and J 12 bases; bases outside gene matches: 14. The table came from immunoSEQ multiplex PCR; TCRdb's copy has only in-frame clones and leaves some out. The table lists some 81,000 clones, 70% to 90% of them singletons, with about 0.6% in the top ten. This receptor was obtained from an adult with an advanced solid tumor such as melanoma, head and neck, liver or kidney cancer. The sequencing used CD4+ or CD8+ T cells sorted from blood, collected in a trial of the OX40 agonist ivuxolimab. The V and J genes are TRBV7-2 and TRBJ2-1; 12 bases are shared with TRBD2. CDR3: CASSLDRLAGARGQFF. The CDR3, as DNA: TGTGCCAGCAGCCTAGACCGACTAGCGGGGGCCCGCGGGCAGTTCTTC.